This T cell receptor beta chain was recorded in a study of graft-versus-host responses after intestinal transplantation. On the study more broadly: As for transplant type, recipients had multivisceral, liver-intestinal, or isolated intestinal grafts.

Per germline, CDR1 SGHDT and CDR2 YYEEEE. The CDR3 is 12 residues long. V lost 2 bases to trimming and J lost 7 bases, with 9 bases between them. Sequencing used immunoSEQ multiplex PCR; TCRdb keeps in-frame clones, though not all of them. The repertoire holds about 130,000 clones, with roughly 91% as singletons. With respect to this clone: The target antigen is unknown.

Whole-study results and caveats: When patients had graft-donor T cell macrochimerism, their allografts held high graft-versus-host to host-versus-graft clonal ratios. In recipient marrow, GvH clones were found, and some appeared first in ileum or blood. With peak circulating GvH clone levels came an association with early post-transplant HvG declines.

The sequenced sample was unstimulated CD4+ T cells sorted from spleen or lymph node cells, obtained before intestinal transplant. This chain links TRBV5-6 with TRBJ1-2; D gene uncertain. The clonotype comes from a human donor who received an intestinal transplant. The CDR3 coding sequence is TGTGCCAGCAGCTTAGCAGGTGGTGGCTACACCTTC. It codes for CASSLAGGGYTF. Full variable domain (remainder filled in from reference TRBV5-6 and TRBJ1-2): DAGVTQSPTHLIKTRGQQVTLRCSPKSGHDTVSWYQQALGQGPQFIFQYYEEEERQRGNFPDRFSGHQFPNYSSELNVNALLLGDSALYLCASSLAGGGYTFGSGTRLTVV.